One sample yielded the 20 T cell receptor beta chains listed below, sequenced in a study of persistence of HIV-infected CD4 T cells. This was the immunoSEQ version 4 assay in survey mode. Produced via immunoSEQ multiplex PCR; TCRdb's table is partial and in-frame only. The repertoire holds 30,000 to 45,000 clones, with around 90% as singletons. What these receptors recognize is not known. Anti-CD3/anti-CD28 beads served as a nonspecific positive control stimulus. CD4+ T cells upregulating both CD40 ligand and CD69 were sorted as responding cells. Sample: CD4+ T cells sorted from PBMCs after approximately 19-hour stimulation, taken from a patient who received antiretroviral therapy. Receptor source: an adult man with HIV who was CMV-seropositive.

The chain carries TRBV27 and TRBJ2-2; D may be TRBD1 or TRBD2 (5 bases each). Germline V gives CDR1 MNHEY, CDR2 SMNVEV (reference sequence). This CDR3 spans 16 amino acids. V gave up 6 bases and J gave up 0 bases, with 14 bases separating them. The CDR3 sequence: CASRRPGPSNTGELFF. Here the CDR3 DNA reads TGTGCCAGCAGGAGACCGGGACCTTCGAACACCGGGGAGCTGTTTTTT.

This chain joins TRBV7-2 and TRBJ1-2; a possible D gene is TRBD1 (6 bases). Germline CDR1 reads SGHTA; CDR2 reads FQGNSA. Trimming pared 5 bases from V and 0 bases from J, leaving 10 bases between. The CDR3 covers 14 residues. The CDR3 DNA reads TGTGCCAGCAGCCCAGGGGACGCTAACTATGGCTACACCTTC. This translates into CASSPGDANYGYTF.

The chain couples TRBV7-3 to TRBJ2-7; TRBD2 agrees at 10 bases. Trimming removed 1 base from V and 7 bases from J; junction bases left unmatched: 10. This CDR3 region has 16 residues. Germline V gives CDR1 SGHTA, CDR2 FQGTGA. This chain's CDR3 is CASSLRKSGRVGEQYF. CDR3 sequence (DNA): TGTGCCAGCAGCTTAAGAAAGAGCGGGAGGGTCGGGGAGCAGTACTTC.

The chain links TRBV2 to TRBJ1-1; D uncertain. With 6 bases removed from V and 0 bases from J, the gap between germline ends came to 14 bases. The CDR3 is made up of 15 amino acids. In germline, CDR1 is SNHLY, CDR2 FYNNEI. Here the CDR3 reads CASSPHRGMNTEAFF. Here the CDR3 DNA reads TGTGCCAGCAGCCCCCACCGAGGGATGAACACTGAAGCTTTCTTT. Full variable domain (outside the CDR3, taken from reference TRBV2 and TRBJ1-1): EPEVTQTPSHQVTQMGQEVILRCVPISNHLYFYWYRQILGQKVEFLVSFYNNEISEKSEIFDDQFSVERPDGSNFTLKIRSTKLEDSAMYFCASSPHRGMNTEAFFGQGTRLTVV.

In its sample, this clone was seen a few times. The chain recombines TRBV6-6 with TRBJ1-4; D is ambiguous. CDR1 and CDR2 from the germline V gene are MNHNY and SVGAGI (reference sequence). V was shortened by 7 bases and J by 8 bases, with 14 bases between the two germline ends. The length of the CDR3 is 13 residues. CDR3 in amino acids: CASIMDGREKLFF. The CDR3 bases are TGTGCCAGCATTATGGACGGGCGAGAAAAACTGTTTTTT.

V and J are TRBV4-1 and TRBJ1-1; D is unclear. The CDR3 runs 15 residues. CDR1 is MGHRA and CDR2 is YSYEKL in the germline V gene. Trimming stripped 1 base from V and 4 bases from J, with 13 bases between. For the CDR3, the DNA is TGCGCCAGCAGCCAAGTACGGGGTATAAGCACTGAAGCTTTCTTT. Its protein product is CASSQVRGISTEAFF.

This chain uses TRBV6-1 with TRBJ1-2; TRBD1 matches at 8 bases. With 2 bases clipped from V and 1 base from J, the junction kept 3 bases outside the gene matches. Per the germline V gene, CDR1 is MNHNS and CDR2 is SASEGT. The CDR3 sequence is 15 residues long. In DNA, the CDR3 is TGTGCCAGCAGTGAACAGACAGGGGTTAACTATGGCTACACCTTC. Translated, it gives CASSEQTGVNYGYTF.

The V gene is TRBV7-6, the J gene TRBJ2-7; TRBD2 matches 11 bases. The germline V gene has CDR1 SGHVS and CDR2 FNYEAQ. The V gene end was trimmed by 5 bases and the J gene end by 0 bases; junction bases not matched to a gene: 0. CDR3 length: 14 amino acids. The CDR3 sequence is CASSGLAGSYEQYF. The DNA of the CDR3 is TGTGCCAGCAGCGGACTAGCGGGCTCCTACGAGCAGTACTTC.

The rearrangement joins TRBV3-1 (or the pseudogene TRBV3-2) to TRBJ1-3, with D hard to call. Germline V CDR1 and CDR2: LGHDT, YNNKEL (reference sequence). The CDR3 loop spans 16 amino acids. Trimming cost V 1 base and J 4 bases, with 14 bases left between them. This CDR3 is CASSQARGLAGNTIYF. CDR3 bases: TGTGCCAGCAGCCAAGCCCGGGGTCTGGCGGGAAACACCATATATTTT.

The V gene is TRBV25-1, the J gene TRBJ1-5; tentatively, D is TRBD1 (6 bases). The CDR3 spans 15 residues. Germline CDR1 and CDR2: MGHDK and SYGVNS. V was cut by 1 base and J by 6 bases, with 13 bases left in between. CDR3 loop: CASSESGGGGQPQHF. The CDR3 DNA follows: TGTGCCAGCAGTGAATCGGGTGGGGGCGGTCAGCCCCAGCATTTT.

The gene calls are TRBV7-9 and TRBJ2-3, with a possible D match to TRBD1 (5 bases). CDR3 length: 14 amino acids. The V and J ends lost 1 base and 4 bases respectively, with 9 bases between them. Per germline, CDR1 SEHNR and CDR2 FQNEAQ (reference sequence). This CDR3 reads CASSLDQGSDTQYF. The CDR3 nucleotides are TGTGCCAGCAGCTTAGATCAGGGATCAGATACGCAGTATTTT. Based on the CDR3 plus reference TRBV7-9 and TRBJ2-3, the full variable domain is DTGVSQNPRHKITKRGQNVTFRCDPISEHNRLYWYRQTLGQGPEFLTYFQNEAQLEKSRLLSDRFSAERPKGSFSTLEIQRTEQGDSAMYLCASSLDQGSDTQYFGPGTRLTVL.

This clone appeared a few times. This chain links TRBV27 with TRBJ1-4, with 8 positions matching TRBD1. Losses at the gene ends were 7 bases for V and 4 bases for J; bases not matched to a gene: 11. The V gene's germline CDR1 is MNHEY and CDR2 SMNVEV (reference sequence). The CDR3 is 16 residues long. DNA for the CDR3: TGTGCCAGCAAAGAGATAAGAGGACAGGGTAATGAAAAACTGTTTTTT. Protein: CASKEIRGQGNEKLFF.

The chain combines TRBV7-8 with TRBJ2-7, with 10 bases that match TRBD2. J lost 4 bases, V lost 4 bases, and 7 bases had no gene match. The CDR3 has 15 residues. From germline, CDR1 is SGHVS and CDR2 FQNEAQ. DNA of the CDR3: TGTGCCAGCAGCTCCAGCGGGGGGGCCCCGTACGAGCAGTACTTC. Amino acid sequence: CASSSSGGAPYEQYF.

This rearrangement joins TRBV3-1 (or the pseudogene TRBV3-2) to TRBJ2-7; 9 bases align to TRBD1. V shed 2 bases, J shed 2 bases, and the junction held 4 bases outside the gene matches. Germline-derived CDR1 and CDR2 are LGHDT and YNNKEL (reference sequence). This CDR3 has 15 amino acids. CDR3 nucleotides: TGTGCCAGCAGCCAAAAAGGACAGGGGCCCTACGAGCAGTACTTC. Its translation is CASSQKGQGPYEQYF.

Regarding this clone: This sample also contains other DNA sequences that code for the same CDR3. In nucleotides, the CDR3 is TGTGCCAGTAGTACGGGACAGGGAATGAACACTGAAGCTTTCTTT. This codes for CASSTGQGMNTEAFF. The chain employs TRBV19 and TRBJ1-1, with 9 nucleotides matching TRBD1. The junction had 3 bases not matched to a gene; V was cut back by 4 bases and J by 0 bases. Germline assignment: CDR1 LNHDA and CDR2 SQIVND (reference sequence). The CDR3 is 15 residues long.

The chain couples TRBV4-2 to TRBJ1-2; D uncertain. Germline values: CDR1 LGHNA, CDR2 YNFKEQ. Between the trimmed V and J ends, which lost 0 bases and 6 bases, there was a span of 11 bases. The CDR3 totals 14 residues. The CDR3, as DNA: TGTGCCAGCAGCCAAGATCGTACGGGAAATGGCTACACCTTC. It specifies CASSQDRTGNGYTF.

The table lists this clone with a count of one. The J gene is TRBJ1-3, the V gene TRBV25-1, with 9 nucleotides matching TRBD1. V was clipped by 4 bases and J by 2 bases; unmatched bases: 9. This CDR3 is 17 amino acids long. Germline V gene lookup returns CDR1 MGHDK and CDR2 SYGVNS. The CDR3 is CASSAYTGGRAGNTIYF. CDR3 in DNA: TGTGCCAGCAGTGCCTATACAGGGGGCAGGGCTGGAAACACCATATATTTT.

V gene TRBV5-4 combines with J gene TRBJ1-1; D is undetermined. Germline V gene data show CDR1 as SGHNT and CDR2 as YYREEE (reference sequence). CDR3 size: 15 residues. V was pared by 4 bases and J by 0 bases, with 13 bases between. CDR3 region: CASSPKVALNTEAFF. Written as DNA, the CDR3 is TGTGCCAGCAGCCCGAAGGTGGCTCTGAACACTGAAGCTTTCTTT. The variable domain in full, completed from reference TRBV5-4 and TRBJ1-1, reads ETGVTQSPTHLIKTRGQQVTLRCSSQSGHNTVSWYQQALGQGPQFIFQYYREEENGRGNFPPRFSGLQFPNYSSELNVNALELDDSALYLCASSPKVALNTEAFFGQGTRLTVV.

CDR3 nucleotide sequence: TGCAGTGCTAGGGGGTGGAACGAGCAGTACTTC. Protein sequence: CSARGWNEQYF. The rearrangement joins TRBV20-1 to TRBJ2-7; no firm D call. From germline, CDR1 is DFQATT and CDR2 SNEGSKA (reference sequence). Between the trimmed V and J ends, which lost 3 bases and 5 bases, there was a span of 8 bases. The CDR3 runs to 11 residues.

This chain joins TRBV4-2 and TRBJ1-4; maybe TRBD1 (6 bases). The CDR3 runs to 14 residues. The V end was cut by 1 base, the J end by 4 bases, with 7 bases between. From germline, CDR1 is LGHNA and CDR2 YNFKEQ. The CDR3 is CASSQGTVNEKLFF. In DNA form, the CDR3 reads TGTGCCAGCAGCCAAGGGACAGTTAATGAAAAACTGTTTTTT.